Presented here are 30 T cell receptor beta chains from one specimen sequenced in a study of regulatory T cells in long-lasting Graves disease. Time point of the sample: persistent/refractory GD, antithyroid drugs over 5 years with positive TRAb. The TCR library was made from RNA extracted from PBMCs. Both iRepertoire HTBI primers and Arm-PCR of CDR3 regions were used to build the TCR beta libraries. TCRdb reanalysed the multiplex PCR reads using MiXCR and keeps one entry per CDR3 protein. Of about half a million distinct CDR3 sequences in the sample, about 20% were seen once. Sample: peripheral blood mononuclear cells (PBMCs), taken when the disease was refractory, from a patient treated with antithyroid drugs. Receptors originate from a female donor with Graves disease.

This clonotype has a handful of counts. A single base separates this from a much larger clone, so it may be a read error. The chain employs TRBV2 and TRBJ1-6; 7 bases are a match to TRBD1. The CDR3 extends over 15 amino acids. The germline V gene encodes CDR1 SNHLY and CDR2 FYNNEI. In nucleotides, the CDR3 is TGTGCCAGCAGCGACCTTCGACAGGGTGATTCACCCCCCCACTTT. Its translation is CASSDLRQGDSPPHF.

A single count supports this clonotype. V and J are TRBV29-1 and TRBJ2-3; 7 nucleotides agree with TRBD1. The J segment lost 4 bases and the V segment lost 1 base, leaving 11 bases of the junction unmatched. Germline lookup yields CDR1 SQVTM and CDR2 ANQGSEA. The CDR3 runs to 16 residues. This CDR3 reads CSVEGAGQAVADTQYF. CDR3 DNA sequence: TGCAGCGTTGAAGGTGCAGGACAGGCTGTCGCAGATACGCAGTATTTT.

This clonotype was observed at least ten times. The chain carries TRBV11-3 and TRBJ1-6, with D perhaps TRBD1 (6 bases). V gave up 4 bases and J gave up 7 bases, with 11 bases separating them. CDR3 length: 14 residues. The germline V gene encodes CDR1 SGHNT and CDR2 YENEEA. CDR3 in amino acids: CASSSGGLNSPLHF. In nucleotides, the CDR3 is TGTGCCAGCAGCTCCGGGGGCCTGAATTCACCCCTCCACTTT.

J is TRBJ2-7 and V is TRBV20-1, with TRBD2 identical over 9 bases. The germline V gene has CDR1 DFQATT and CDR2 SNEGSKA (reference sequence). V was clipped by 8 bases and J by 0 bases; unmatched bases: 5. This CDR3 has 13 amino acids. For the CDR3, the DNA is TGCAGTACCAGGACTAGCGACTCCTACGAGCAGTACTTC. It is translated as CSTRTSDSYEQYF.

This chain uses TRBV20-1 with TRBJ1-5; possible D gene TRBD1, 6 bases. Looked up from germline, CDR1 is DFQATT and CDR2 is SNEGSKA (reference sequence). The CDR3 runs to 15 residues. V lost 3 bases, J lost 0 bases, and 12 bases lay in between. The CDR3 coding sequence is TGCAGTGCTAGCCAAGGGGGTAATAGCAATCAGCCCCAGCATTTT. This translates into CSASQGGNSNQPQHF.

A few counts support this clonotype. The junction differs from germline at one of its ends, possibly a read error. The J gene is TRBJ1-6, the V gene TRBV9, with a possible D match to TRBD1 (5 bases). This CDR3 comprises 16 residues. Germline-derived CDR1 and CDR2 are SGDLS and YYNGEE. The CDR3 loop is CASGVSPGARGSPLHF. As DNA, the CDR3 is TGTGCCAGCGGCGTAAGTCCCGGGGCGAGAGGTTCACCCCTCCACTTT.

The CDR3 nucleotides are TGTGCCAGCAGCGTAGTCGCCCAGCTGACTACGGATACGCAGTATTTT. This sequence encodes CASSVVAQLTTDTQYF. The chain employs TRBV9 and TRBJ2-3; D may be TRBD2 (5 bases). The V end lost 0 bases, the J end lost 6 bases, and 17 bases lay between the germline ends. Germline V lookup: CDR1 SGDLS, CDR2 YYNGEE. The CDR3 has 16 residues.

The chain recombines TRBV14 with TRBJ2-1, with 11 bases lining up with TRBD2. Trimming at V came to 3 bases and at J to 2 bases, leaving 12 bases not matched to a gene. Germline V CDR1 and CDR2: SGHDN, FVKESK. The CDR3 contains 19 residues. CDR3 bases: TGTGCCAGCAGCCAGGATCGGAGTATTAGCGGGAGGGCCTACAATGAGCAGTTCTTC. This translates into CASSQDRSISGRAYNEQFF.

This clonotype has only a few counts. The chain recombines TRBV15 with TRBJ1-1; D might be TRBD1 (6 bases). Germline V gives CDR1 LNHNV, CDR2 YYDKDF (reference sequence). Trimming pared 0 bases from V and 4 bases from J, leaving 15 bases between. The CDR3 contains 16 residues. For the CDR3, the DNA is TGTGCCACCAGCAGAGAAAATGGAGGGGGATCCACTGAAGCTTTCTTT. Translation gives CATSRENGGGSTEAFF.

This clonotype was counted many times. The CDR3 DNA is TGTGCCAGCAGCTTAGGGCCAACTAGCTCCTCCTACGAGCAGTACTTC. Encoded protein: CASSLGPTSSSYEQYF. The chain uses TRBV7-2 and TRBJ2-7; maybe TRBD2 (6 bases). V lost 1 base, J lost 0 bases, and 13 bases lay in between. This CDR3 is 16 amino acids long. Germline V gene sequence: CDR1 SGHTA, CDR2 FQGNSA.

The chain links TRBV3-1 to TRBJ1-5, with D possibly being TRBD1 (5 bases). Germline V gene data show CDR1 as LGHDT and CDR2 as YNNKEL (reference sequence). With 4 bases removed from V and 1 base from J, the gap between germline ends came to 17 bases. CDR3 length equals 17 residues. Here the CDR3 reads CASSPHFGGGSNQPQHF. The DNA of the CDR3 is TGTGCCAGCAGCCCCCACTTTGGGGGAGGAAGCAATCAGCCCCAGCATTTT. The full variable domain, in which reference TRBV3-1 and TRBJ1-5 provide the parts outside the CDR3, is DTAVSQTPKYLVTQMGNDKSIKCEQNLGHDTMYWYKQDSKKFLKIMFSYNNKELIINETVPNRFSPKSPDKAHLNLHINSLELGDSAVYFCASSPHFGGGSNQPQHFGDGTRLSIL.

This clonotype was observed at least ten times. DNA of the CDR3: TGTGCCAGCAGGCCCGTGGGCGGGCCCTACGAGCAGTACTTC. This encodes CASRPVGGPYEQYF. The chain has TRBV6-1 and TRBJ2-7; D is possibly TRBD2 (5 bases). Germline V gene lookup returns CDR1 MNHNS and CDR2 SASEGT. V lost 6 bases to trimming and J lost 2 bases, with 14 bases between them. This CDR3 comprises 14 residues.

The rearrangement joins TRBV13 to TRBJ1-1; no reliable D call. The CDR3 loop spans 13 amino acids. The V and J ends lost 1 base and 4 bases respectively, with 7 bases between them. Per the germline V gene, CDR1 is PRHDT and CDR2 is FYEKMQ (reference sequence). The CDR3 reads CASSLETGTEAFF. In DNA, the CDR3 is TGTGCCAGCAGCTTAGAGACCGGCACTGAAGCTTTCTTT.

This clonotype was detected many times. The CDR3 DNA reads TGTGCCAGCAGAGGACAGGGGGCTTTGGAAGAAGCTTTCTTT. Amino acid sequence: CASRGQGALEEAFF. The chain couples TRBV2 to TRBJ1-1; 11 bases fit TRBD1. Trimming removed 6 bases from V and 8 bases from J; junction bases left unmatched: 8. CDR1 SNHLY and CDR2 FYNNEI come from the germline V gene. The CDR3 is made up of 14 amino acids.

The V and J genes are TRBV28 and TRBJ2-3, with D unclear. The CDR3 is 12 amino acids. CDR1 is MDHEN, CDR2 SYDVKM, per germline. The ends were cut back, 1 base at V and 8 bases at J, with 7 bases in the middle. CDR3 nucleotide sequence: TGTGCCAGCAGTTTATTGGTTGGTACGCAGTATTTT. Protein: CASSLLVGTQYF.

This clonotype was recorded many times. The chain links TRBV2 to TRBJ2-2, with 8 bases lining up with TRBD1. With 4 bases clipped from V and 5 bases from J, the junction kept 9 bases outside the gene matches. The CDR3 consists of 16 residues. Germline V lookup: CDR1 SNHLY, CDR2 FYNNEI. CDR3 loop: CASSVSGTGGTGELFF. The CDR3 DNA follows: TGTGCCAGCAGTGTCTCCGGGACAGGCGGGACCGGGGAGCTGTTTTTT.

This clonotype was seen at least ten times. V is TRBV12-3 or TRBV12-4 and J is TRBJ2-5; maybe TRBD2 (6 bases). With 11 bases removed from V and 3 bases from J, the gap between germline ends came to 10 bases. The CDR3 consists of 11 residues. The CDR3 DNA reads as TGTGCCGTATCTAGCGAAGAGACCCAGTACTTC. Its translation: CAVSSEETQYF.

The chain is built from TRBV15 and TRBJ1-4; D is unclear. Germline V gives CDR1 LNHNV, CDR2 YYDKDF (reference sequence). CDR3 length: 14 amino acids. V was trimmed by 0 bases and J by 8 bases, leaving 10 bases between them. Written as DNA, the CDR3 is TGTGCCACCAGCAGAGATCCCCTGGCGGAAAAACTGTTTTTT. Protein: CATSRDPLAEKLFF.

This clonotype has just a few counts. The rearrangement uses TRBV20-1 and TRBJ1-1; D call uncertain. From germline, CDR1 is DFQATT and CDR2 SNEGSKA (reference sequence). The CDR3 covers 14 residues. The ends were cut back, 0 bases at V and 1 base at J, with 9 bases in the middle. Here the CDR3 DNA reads TGCAGTGCTAGAGATAGCGGCGAGAACACTGAAGCTTTCTTT. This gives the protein CSARDSGENTEAFF.

CDR3 nucleotides: TGTGCCAGCAGCTTAATACAGGGAAACACCGGGGAGCTGTTTTTT. It encodes CASSLIQGNTGELFF. This sequence joins TRBV7-9 and TRBJ2-2, with D maybe TRBD1 (6 bases). In germline, CDR1 is SEHNR, CDR2 FQNEAQ (reference sequence). The V end was cut by 2 bases, the J end by 2 bases, with 9 bases between. This CDR3 contains 15 residues. The whole variable domain, filled in from reference TRBV7-9 and TRBJ2-2, reads DTGVSQNPRHKITKRGQNVTFRCDPISEHNRLYWYRQTLGQGPEFLTYFQNEAQLEKSRLLSDRFSAERPKGSFSTLEIQRTEQGDSAMYLCASSLIQGNTGELFFGEGSRLTVL.

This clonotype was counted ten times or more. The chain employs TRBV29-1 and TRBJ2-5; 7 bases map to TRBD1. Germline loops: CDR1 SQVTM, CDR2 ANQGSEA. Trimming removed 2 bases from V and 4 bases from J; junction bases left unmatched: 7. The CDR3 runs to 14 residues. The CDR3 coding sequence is TGCAGCGTTGAAAGGACAGGCAGGGGAGAGACCCAGTACTTC. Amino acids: CSVERTGRGETQYF.

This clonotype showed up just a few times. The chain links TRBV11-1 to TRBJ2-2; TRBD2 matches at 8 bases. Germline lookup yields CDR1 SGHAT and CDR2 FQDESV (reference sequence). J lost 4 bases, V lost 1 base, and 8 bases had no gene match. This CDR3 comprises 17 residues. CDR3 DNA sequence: TGTGCCAGCAGCTTAGGATGGCGGGAGGTTCCCACCGGGGAGCTGTTTTTT. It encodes CASSLGWREVPTGELFF.

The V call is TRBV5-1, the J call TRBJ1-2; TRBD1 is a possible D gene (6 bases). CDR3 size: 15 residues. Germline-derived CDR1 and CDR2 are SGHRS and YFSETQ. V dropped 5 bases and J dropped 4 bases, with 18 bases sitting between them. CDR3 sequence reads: CASSAPGRGAYGYTF. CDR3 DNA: TGCGCCAGCAGTGCCCCGGGCAGGGGCGCCTATGGCTACACCTTC.

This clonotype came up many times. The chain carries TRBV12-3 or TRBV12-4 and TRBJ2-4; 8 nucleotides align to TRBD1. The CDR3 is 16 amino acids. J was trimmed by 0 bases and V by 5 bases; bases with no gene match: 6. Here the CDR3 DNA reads TGTGCCAGCAGTCTAGACAGGGGTTTAGCCAAAAACATTCAGTACTTC. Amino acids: CASSLDRGLAKNIQYF.

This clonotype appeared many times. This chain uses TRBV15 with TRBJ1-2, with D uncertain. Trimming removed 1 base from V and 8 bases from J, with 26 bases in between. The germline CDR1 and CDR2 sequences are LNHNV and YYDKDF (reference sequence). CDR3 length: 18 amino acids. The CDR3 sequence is CATSRVPKVFFAFLGYTF. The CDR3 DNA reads TGTGCCACCAGCAGAGTCCCTAAGGTTTTTTTTGCTTTTTTGGGCTACACCTTC.

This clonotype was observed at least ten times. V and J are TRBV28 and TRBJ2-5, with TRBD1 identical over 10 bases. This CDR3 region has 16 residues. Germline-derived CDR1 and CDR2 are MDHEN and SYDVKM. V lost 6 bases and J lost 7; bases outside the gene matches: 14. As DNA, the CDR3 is TGTGCCAGCAGGAAACCCGGGACAGGGGTTTTTGGGACCCAGTACTTC. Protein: CASRKPGTGVFGTQYF.

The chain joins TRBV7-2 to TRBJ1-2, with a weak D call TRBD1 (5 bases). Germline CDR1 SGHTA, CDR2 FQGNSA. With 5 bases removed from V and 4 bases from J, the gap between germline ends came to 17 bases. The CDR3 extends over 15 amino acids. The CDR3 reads CASSQDHEGLYGYTF. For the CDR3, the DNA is TGTGCCAGCAGCCAAGATCATGAGGGACTCTATGGCTACACCTTC.

The CDR3 bases are TGTGCCAGCAGGCTTGGACTGAATTATGGCTACACCTTC. It encodes CASRLGLNYGYTF. The rearrangement links TRBV6-1 to TRBJ1-2; D is ambiguous. The V and J ends lost 6 bases and 5 bases respectively, with 13 bases between them. Germline loops: CDR1 MNHNS, CDR2 SASEGT. This CDR3 is 13 amino acids long.

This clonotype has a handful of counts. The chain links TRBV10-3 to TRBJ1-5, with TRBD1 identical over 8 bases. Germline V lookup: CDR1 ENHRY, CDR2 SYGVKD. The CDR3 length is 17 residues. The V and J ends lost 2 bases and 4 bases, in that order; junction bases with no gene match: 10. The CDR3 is CAISETPPGQVNQPQHF. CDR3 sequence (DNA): TGTGCCATCAGTGAGACTCCACCGGGACAGGTTAATCAGCCCCAGCATTTT.

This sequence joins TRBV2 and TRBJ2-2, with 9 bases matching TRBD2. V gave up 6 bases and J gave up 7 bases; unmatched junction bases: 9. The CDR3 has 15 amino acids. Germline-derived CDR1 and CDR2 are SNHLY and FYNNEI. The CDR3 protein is CASRILAGVYGELFF. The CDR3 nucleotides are TGTGCCAGCAGGATATTAGCGGGAGTTTACGGGGAGCTGTTTTTT.